This TCR beta chain is drawn from a study of blood T cells in healthy people across ages (dated by TCRdb to the mid-2010s). Study-wide context: In model experiments, template switching captured roughly one uniquely barcoded TCR beta cDNA molecule for every two T cells. Two additional independent replicas of 1 million unique cDNA reads from the same blood draw were analyzed for two donors (one aged 18 to 30 and one aged 80 or older). Four age groups were formed from the donors: young (average approximately 15 years), middle-aged (more than 35), aged (approximately 60) and long-lived (around 80). Using deep sequencing normalized with unique cDNA molecular identifiers, the study measured how TCR beta repertoire diversity changes with age.

Here V drops 2 bases and J drops 0 bases, and the junction holds 6 bases not matched to any gene. The CDR1 and CDR2 encoded by the germline V gene are SGHDT and YYEEEE. Counted from cysteine to phenylalanine, this CDR3 has 16 amino acids. The only DNA kept is the CDR3, 48 bases in frame from the first base. On the study overall, not on this receptor specifically: Because profiling used bulk unsorted PBMCs, naive and antigen-experienced compartments could not be compared conclusively. A strong correlation was found between observed TCR beta diversity and the percentage of naive T cells measured by flow cytometry. Estimates of total diversity based on one million sequenced T cells were regarded as lower bounds and as underestimates. As age increased, observed TCR beta diversity per million T cells dropped in a roughly linear way, and a significant reduction was already evident by age around 41. Compared with the aged group, more naive CD4+ T cells, fewer expanded clones and increased TCR diversity were shown by the long-lived group, suggesting age selection. Because donor CMV infection status was unknown, age-related changes in expanded clonotypes were potentially confounded.

Library construction relied on 5' RACE. The listed sequencing device is Illumina HiSeq 2500. A second PCR of roughly 6 to 12 cycles was performed with a sample-barcoded 5' primer and a J-beta primer mix. Each TCR beta cDNA molecule received a unique molecular identifier from a template-switch 5' adaptor carrying 12 random nucleotides. At least 3 million CDR3-containing paired-end reads were obtained from each sample. All of the RNA was converted into first-strand cDNA using the Mint cDNA synthesis kit, with a TRBC-specific oligonucleotide serving as the primer. After uracil-DNA glycosylase treatment, a first 18-cycle PCR used universal primers M1SS and BC2_uni_R on all cDNA. Regarding the original processing steps: Each sample was normalized by randomly selecting 1 million high-quality reads, each carrying a distinct molecular identifier. Reads with shared molecular identifiers were discarded instead of being binned into consensus sequences. MiTCR, set to a Q25 quality threshold and the strictest error-elimination algorithm, was used for CDR3 identification, clonotype clustering and error correction. A nonparametric unseen species model using Euler transformation provided a lower-bound estimate of total TCR beta diversity. The public reads were reprocessed in TCRdb via fastp at Q25 and MiXCR, keeping in-frame beta chains. Rows with a matching CDR3 protein are joined into one entry that keeps the most common DNA and genes. It is TCRdb's table, rather than the study itself, that gives the V and J calls and clone size. This sample lists some 940,000 distinct CDR3 sequences; 25% to 30% were detected once. More than 8.5% of the sample rests with the top ten.

This clonotype was seen more than once but under ten times. The antigen this receptor binds is unknown. No much larger clone exists at a distance of one base, and base qualities are not known. The approximately 40 donors, aged about 6 to 90 years, were systemically healthy Caucasian individuals from Russia. Each donor gave approximately 10 milliliters of peripheral blood, collected into EDTA-treated Vacutainer tubes. PBMCs were isolated by Ficoll-Paque density-gradient centrifugation, with at least 6.5 million obtained per sample. Trizol reagent was used to extract total RNA from PBMCs, with at least 5.5 micrograms per sample. For every donor, an aliquot of PBMCs went through flow cytometry to measure the percentages of naive CD45RAhigh/CD27high T cells. These sequences were also reported in another study, on T cells of mothers and their children. That second report states: Donors were nine systemically healthy Caucasian individuals: three mothers and their six children. cDNA synthesis used all of the extracted RNA, with around 1.6 ug of RNA in each 15 ul reaction. In the second PCR, the M1S primer added sample barcodes and 2-4 random nucleotides. Each mother yielded over 8.5 million TCR beta CDR3 reads and each child about 3 million reads. Thymic selection similarly shapes TCR recombination output in related and unrelated pairs, with minor effect from inherited differences. Normalized repertoire overlap was always slightly but never significantly higher in related than unrelated mother-child pairs. No persistent microchimeric T cell clones were found, with a detection sensitivity of approximately 94 clones per million clonotypes. The study used deep NGS to compare TCR beta repertoires of mothers and children, seeking features distinguishing related mother-child pairs from unrelated individuals. Mothers averaged around 43 +/- 4 years of age and children averaged about 10 +/- 4 years. After adapter ligation was performed with NEBNext reagents, the libraries were sequenced on an Illumina HiSeq 2000 with 100+100 nt paired-end reads. To prevent cross-contamination, the mother and child libraries were prepared one month apart and sequenced in separate runs. Each donor had between roughly 450,000 and 2,100,000 distinct TCR beta clonotypes identified. Naive TCR beta clonotypes were estimated from low-frequency clonotypes matched to each donor's FACS-determined naive share, without sorting.

The sample was blood. This sequence was found in a woman in her 40s in good health. Recombination linked TRBV5-6 to TRBJ2-7; 9 central nucleotides agree with TRBD1. The bases read TGTGCCAGCAGCTTCACCGGGACAGGGATCTCCTACGAGCAGTACTTC. Translated, it reads CASSFTGTGISYEQYF.